The clone carrying this TCR beta chain was seen only a few times. Stability of Graves' hyperthyroidism was defined as absent ophthalmopathy progression within 18 months. PBMCs stemmed from more than 7.5 ml fresh peripheral blood. The sample comes from a study of T cells in Graves' hyperthyroidism and ophthalmopathy. Study-level background: The initial diagnosis was the point when peripheral blood was collected, ahead of any treatment.

Regions amplified from RNA transcripts were the TCR beta CDR3 regions. The TCR CDR3 first-round RT-PCR relied on the HTBI primer set. TCRdb called the multiplex PCR reads again in MiXCR, with one record for every CDR3 protein. The sample has under 700,000 distinct CDR3 sequences; over 15% are singletons. The CDR3 totals 16 residues. Germline V gene lookup returns CDR1 SGDLS and CDR2 YYNGEE. The ends lost 0 bases at V and 5 bases at J; junction bases unmatched: 8. The origin of this receptor is a woman aged 18-30 years with Graves' hyperthyroidism. The chain carries TRBV9 and TRBJ2-1; 7 nucleotides align to TRBD2. Specimen: blood. CDR3 bases: TGTGCCAGCAGCGTAGGCGGGGGACTCCAAGACAATGAGCAGTTCTTC. Protein sequence: CASSVGGGLQDNEQFF.